The source of this T cell receptor (beta chain) is a study of CD8 T cells in Susac syndrome. cDNA came from 0.5 to 1 ug RNA primed by random hexamers. TCR beta CDR3 was amplified by immunoSEQ multiplex PCR. This amplification extended across 54 Vbeta and 13 Jbeta segments. One entry per CDR3 protein results from TCRdb running MiXCR on the immunoSEQ multiplex PCR reads. This sample has about 150,000 distinct CDR3 sequences; about 91% occur once, and the top ten carry around 0.08%. Germline loops: CDR1 SEHNR, CDR2 FQNEAQ (reference sequence). The CDR3 totals 15 residues. V shed 6 bases, J shed 4 bases, and the junction held 6 bases outside the gene matches.

The sequence was collected from a human donor in good health. The specimen sequenced was CD4+ T cells from PBMCs. V and J are TRBV7-9 and TRBJ2-1; 10 bases fit TRBD2. The CDR3 DNA is TGTGCCAGCAGTTCTCCTAGCGGGGGATACAATGAGCAGTTCTTC. Encoded protein: CASSSPSGGYNEQFF. Using reference TRBV7-9 and TRBJ2-1 for the parts outside the CDR3, the full variable domain is DTGVSQNPRHKITKRGQNVTFRCDPISEHNRLYWYRQTLGQGPEFLTYFQNEAQLEKSRLLSDRFSAERPKGSFSTLEIQRTEQGDSAMYLCASSSPSGGYNEQFFGPGTRLTVL.